This is a list of T cell receptor beta chains from one sample in a study of Graves' ophthalmopathy and Graves' hyperthyroidism. One entry per CDR3 protein, called by TCRdb with MiXCR from the multiplex PCR reads. The table has approximately 480,000 distinct CDR3 sequences, approximately 14% seen once. Sequenced: blood. These TCRs come from a woman between 25 and 40 years old with Graves' ophthalmopathy. CDR3s include the opening cysteine and the closing phenylalanine or tryptophan. D genes are given only for firm matches. Clone size appears in some rows only: once, few, many, or a class for an expanded clone.

CDR3aa: CAWSPGPLYSQETQYF
CDR3nt: TGTGCCTGGAGCCCGGGTCCCCTCTATTCCCAAGAGACCCAGTACTTC
v_gene: TRBV30
d_gene: -
abundance: many
len: 16
j_gene: TRBJ2-5

CDR3aa: CAWRPKGGSYEQYF
CDR3nt: TGTGCCTGGCGACCTAAGGGTGGGTCCTACGAGCAGTACTTC
v_gene: TRBV30
d_gene: -
abundance: many
len: 14
j_gene: TRBJ2-7

CDR3aa: CASRGGQYQETQYF
CDR3nt: TGTGCCAGCAGAGGGGGGCAGTACCAAGAGACCCAGTACTTC
v_gene: TRBV6-1
d_gene: -
abundance: -
len: 14
j_gene: TRBJ2-5

CDR3aa: CASSLTGHEQYF
CDR3nt: TGTGCCAGCAGCTTGACAGGGCACGAGCAGTACTTC
v_gene: TRBV13
d_gene: TRBD1
abundance: many
len: 12
j_gene: TRBJ2-7

CDR3aa: CSARHVKVNYGYTF
CDR3nt: TGCAGTGCTAGACACGTTAAAGTGAACTATGGCTACACCTTC
v_gene: TRBV20-1
d_gene: -
abundance: many
len: 14
j_gene: TRBJ1-2

CDR3aa: CASSAYRGGYEQYF
CDR3nt: TGTGCCAGCAGCGCGTACAGGGGGGGGTACGAGCAGTACTTC
v_gene: TRBV7-2
d_gene: -
abundance: many
len: 14
j_gene: TRBJ2-7

CDR3aa: CASRPGTSGEQYF
CDR3nt: TGTGCCAGCAGACCAGGGACTAGTGGTGAGCAGTACTTC
v_gene: TRBV12-3/TRBV12-4
d_gene: TRBD2
abundance: many
len: 13
j_gene: TRBJ2-7

CDR3aa: CASSVGGAPHTGELFF
CDR3nt: TGTGCCAGCAGCGTAGGAGGGGCCCCTCACACCGGGGAGCTGTTTTTT
v_gene: TRBV9
d_gene: -
abundance: many
len: 16
j_gene: TRBJ2-2

CDR3aa: CASSEGTGGNSPLHF
CDR3nt: TGTGCCAGCAGTGAAGGGACGGGCGGTAATTCACCCCTCCACTTT
v_gene: TRBV6-1
d_gene: -
abundance: many
len: 15
j_gene: TRBJ1-6

CDR3aa: CASSSTARADEQYF
CDR3nt: TGTGCCAGCAGCTCCACCGCCAGGGCGGACGAGCAGTACTTC
v_gene: TRBV7-8
d_gene: -
abundance: many
len: 14
j_gene: TRBJ2-7

CDR3aa: CASKGTNYGYTF
CDR3nt: TGTGCCAGCAAGGGCACCAACTATGGCTACACCTTC
v_gene: TRBV6-5
d_gene: -
abundance: many
len: 12
j_gene: TRBJ1-2

CDR3aa: CATSRDRASETQYF
CDR3nt: TGTGCCACCAGCAGGGACAGGGCATCAGAGACCCAGTACTTC
v_gene: TRBV15
d_gene: TRBD1
abundance: many
len: 14
j_gene: TRBJ2-5

CDR3aa: CASSSRDGVYNSPLHF
CDR3nt: TGTGCCAGCAGTTCCCGGGACGGCGTCTATAATTCACCCCTCCACTTT
v_gene: TRBV28
d_gene: -
abundance: many
len: 16
j_gene: TRBJ1-6

CDR3aa: CASSYGENTEAFF
CDR3nt: TGTGCCAGCAGTTACGGGGAGAACACTGAAGCTTTCTTT
v_gene: TRBV6-5
d_gene: -
abundance: many
len: 13
j_gene: TRBJ1-1

CDR3aa: CASSLLGRATYEQYF
CDR3nt: TGCGCCAGCAGCTTATTGGGGCGGGCAACCTACGAGCAGTACTTC
v_gene: TRBV5-1
d_gene: -
abundance: many
len: 15
j_gene: TRBJ2-7

CDR3aa: CASTKTGAGELFF
CDR3nt: TGTGCCAGCACCAAGACAGGGGCCGGGGAGCTGTTTTTT
v_gene: TRBV6-1
d_gene: TRBD1
abundance: many
len: 13
j_gene: TRBJ2-2

CDR3aa: CATSHGEYYEQYF
CDR3nt: TGTGCCACCAGTCACGGGGAGTACTACGAGCAGTACTTC
v_gene: TRBV24-1
d_gene: -
abundance: many
len: 13
j_gene: TRBJ2-7

CDR3aa: CATSRGWDTLSEQYF
CDR3nt: TGTGCCACCAGCAGAGGTTGGGACACCCTTAGCGAGCAGTACTTC
v_gene: TRBV15
d_gene: -
abundance: many
len: 15
j_gene: TRBJ2-7

CDR3aa: CASSSQLNSNQPQHF
CDR3nt: TGTGCCAGCAGTTCACAGCTAAATAGCAATCAGCCCCAGCATTTT
v_gene: TRBV28
d_gene: -
abundance: many
len: 15
j_gene: TRBJ1-5

CDR3aa: CASRVTGMNTEAFF
CDR3nt: TGTGCCAGCAGGGTGACGGGGATGAACACTGAAGCTTTCTTT
v_gene: TRBV12-3/TRBV12-4
d_gene: -
abundance: many
len: 14
j_gene: TRBJ1-1

CDR3aa: CASSDRADYNSPLHF
CDR3nt: TGTGCCAGCAGTGACAGGGCGGACTATAATTCACCCCTCCACTTT
v_gene: TRBV6-1
d_gene: -
abundance: many
len: 15
j_gene: TRBJ1-6

CDR3aa: CASSLGLAGVMYQETQYF
CDR3nt: TGTGCCAGCAGTTTAGGGCTAGCGGGGGTAATGTACCAAGAGACCCAGTACTTC
v_gene: TRBV12-3/TRBV12-4
d_gene: TRBD2
abundance: many
len: 18
j_gene: TRBJ2-5

CDR3aa: CASSVGQDTGYGYTF
CDR3nt: TGTGCCAGCAGTGTAGGACAGGACACGGGCTATGGCTACACCTTC
v_gene: TRBV6-1
d_gene: TRBD1
abundance: many
len: 15
j_gene: TRBJ1-2

CDR3aa: CASSEVSGRAGRPYEQYF
CDR3nt: TGTGCCAGCAGTGAAGTTAGCGGGAGGGCCGGAAGGCCCTACGAGCAGTACTTC
v_gene: TRBV6-1
d_gene: TRBD2
abundance: many
len: 18
j_gene: TRBJ2-7

CDR3aa: CSAAGGVKYEQYF
CDR3nt: TGCAGCGCTGCTGGCGGGGTAAAGTACGAGCAGTACTTC
v_gene: TRBV29-1
d_gene: -
abundance: many
len: 13
j_gene: TRBJ2-7

CDR3aa: CSAQRTGSNSPLHF
CDR3nt: TGCAGTGCTCAAAGGACAGGATCAAATTCACCCCTCCACTTT
v_gene: TRBV20-1
d_gene: TRBD1
abundance: many
len: 14
j_gene: TRBJ1-6

CDR3aa: CASSPLSNQPQHF
CDR3nt: TGTGCCAGCAGTCCGCTAAGCAATCAGCCCCAGCATTTT
v_gene: TRBV12-3/TRBV12-4
d_gene: -
abundance: many
len: 13
j_gene: TRBJ1-5

CDR3aa: CASSVATFPSTGELFF
CDR3nt: TGTGCCAGCAGCGTAGCTACGTTCCCGTCGACCGGGGAGCTGTTTTTT
v_gene: TRBV9
d_gene: -
abundance: -
len: 16
j_gene: TRBJ2-2

CDR3aa: CAWRGTGLVYGYTF
CDR3nt: TGTGCCTGGAGGGGGACAGGACTCGTCTATGGCTACACCTTC
v_gene: TRBV30
d_gene: TRBD1
abundance: -
len: 14
j_gene: TRBJ1-2

CDR3aa: CASSELGKAASCTF
CDR3nt: TGTGCCAGCAGTGAATTGGGGAAGGCCGCTTCGTGTACCTTC
v_gene: TRBV6-1
d_gene: -
abundance: -
len: 14
j_gene: TRBJ1-2

CDR3aa: CASSSYGGGAYEQYF
CDR3nt: TGTGCCAGCAGCTCATACGGGGGGGGAGCCTACGAGCAGTACTTC
v_gene: TRBV7-2
d_gene: TRBD2
abundance: many
len: 15
j_gene: TRBJ2-7

CDR3aa: CASSQSFGRNTEAFF
CDR3nt: TGTGCCAGCAGCCAATCCTTTGGGAGGAACACTGAAGCTTTCTTT
v_gene: TRBV4-2
d_gene: -
abundance: many
len: 15
j_gene: TRBJ1-1

CDR3aa: CASSFGAGVETQYF
CDR3nt: TGTGCCAGCAGCTTTGGGGCGGGAGTAGAGACCCAGTACTTC
v_gene: TRBV7-3
d_gene: TRBD2
abundance: many
len: 14
j_gene: TRBJ2-5

CDR3aa: CASSPAWGQGASQGNQPQHF
CDR3nt: TGTGCCAGCAGCCCCGCGTGGGGACAGGGGGCCTCTCAGGGCAATCAGCCCCAGCATTTT
v_gene: TRBV4-2
d_gene: TRBD1
abundance: -
len: 20
j_gene: TRBJ1-5

CDR3aa: CASSAWTDQETQYF
CDR3nt: TGCGCCAGCAGTGCCTGGACAGACCAAGAGACCCAGTACTTC
v_gene: TRBV10-1
d_gene: -
abundance: many
len: 14
j_gene: TRBJ2-5

CDR3aa: CASSYPDYYGYTF
CDR3nt: TGCGCCAGCAGCTATCCCGACTACTATGGCTACACCTTC
v_gene: TRBV5-1
d_gene: -
abundance: many
len: 13
j_gene: TRBJ1-2

CDR3aa: CASSHSGQETQYF
CDR3nt: TGTGCCAGCAGCCATAGCGGGCAAGAGACCCAGTACTTC
v_gene: TRBV14
d_gene: TRBD2
abundance: -
len: 13
j_gene: TRBJ2-5

CDR3aa: CASSLAGRGGELFF
CDR3nt: TGTGCCAGCAGCTTAGCGGGACGCGGCGGGGAGCTGTTTTTT
v_gene: TRBV6-2/TRBV6-3
d_gene: TRBD2
abundance: many
len: 14
j_gene: TRBJ2-2

CDR3aa: CSARDEVNTGELFF
CDR3nt: TGCAGTGCTAGAGATGAGGTGAACACCGGGGAGCTGTTTTTT
v_gene: TRBV20-1
d_gene: -
abundance: many
len: 14
j_gene: TRBJ2-2

CDR3aa: CAWSTSGTGYGYTF
CDR3nt: TGTGCCTGGAGTACGTCCGGGACAGGGTATGGCTACACCTTC
v_gene: TRBV30
d_gene: TRBD1
abundance: many
len: 14
j_gene: TRBJ1-2

CDR3aa: CAISGASGEQYF
CDR3nt: TGTGCCATCAGTGGCGCTAGTGGGGAGCAGTACTTC
v_gene: TRBV10-3
d_gene: -
abundance: many
len: 12
j_gene: TRBJ2-7

CDR3aa: CASGSRGPAYTF
CDR3nt: TGTGCCAGCGGAAGTAGGGGCCCAGCCTACACCTTC
v_gene: TRBV6-1
d_gene: -
abundance: -
len: 12
j_gene: TRBJ1-2

CDR3aa: CASRDRGLVTGELFF
CDR3nt: TGTGCCAGTAGGGACAGGGGGCTAGTCACCGGGGAGCTGTTTTTT
v_gene: TRBV19
d_gene: TRBD1
abundance: few
len: 15
j_gene: TRBJ2-2

CDR3aa: CSAREPRTGQYF
CDR3nt: TGCAGTGCTAGAGAACCTAGGACAGGACAGTACTTC
v_gene: TRBV20-1
d_gene: TRBD1
abundance: many
len: 12
j_gene: TRBJ2-7

CDR3aa: CASTRYPGGHETQYF
CDR3nt: TGTGCCAGCACCCGTTACCCCGGAGGTCACGAGACCCAGTACTTC
v_gene: TRBV27
d_gene: -
abundance: many
len: 15
j_gene: TRBJ2-5

CDR3aa: CATSSPDRAEQYF
CDR3nt: TGTGCCACCAGCAGCCCGGACAGGGCGGAGCAGTACTTC
v_gene: TRBV15
d_gene: TRBD1
abundance: -
len: 13
j_gene: TRBJ2-7

CDR3aa: CASSQVWETNTEAFF
CDR3nt: TGTGCCAGCAGCCAAGTCTGGGAGACGAACACTGAAGCTTTCTTT
v_gene: TRBV4-2
d_gene: -
abundance: many
len: 15
j_gene: TRBJ1-1

CDR3aa: CASSPLPGLAKNIKYF
CDR3nt: TGCGCCAGCAGCCCCTTACCGGGACTAGCCAAAAACATTAAGTACTTC
v_gene: TRBV4-1
d_gene: TRBD2
abundance: few
len: 16
j_gene: TRBJ2-4

CDR3aa: CASSYRQNTEAFF
CDR3nt: TGTGCCAGCAGTTATCGGCAGAACACTGAAGCTTTCTTT
v_gene: TRBV6-5
d_gene: -
abundance: many
len: 13
j_gene: TRBJ1-1

CDR3aa: CASSPAVRENTEAFF
CDR3nt: TGTGCCAGCTCACCAGCCGTCAGGGAGAACACTGAAGCTTTCTTT
v_gene: TRBV18
d_gene: -
abundance: -
len: 15
j_gene: TRBJ1-1